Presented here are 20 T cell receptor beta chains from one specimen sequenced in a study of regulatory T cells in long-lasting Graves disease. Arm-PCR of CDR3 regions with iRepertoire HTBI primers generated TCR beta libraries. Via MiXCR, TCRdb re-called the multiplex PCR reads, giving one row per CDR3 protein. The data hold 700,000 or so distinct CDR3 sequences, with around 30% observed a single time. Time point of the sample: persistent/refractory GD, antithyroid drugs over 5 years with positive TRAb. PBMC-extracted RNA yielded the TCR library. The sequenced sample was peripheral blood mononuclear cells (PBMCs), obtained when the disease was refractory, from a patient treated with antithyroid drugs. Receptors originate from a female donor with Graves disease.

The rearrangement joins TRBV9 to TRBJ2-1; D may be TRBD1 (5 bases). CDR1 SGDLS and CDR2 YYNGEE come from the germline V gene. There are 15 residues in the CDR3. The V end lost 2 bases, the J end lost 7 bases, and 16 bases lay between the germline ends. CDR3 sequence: CASSVQGGRSNEQFF. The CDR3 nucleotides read TGTGCCAGCAGCGTGCAGGGTGGCCGATCAAATGAGCAGTTCTTC.

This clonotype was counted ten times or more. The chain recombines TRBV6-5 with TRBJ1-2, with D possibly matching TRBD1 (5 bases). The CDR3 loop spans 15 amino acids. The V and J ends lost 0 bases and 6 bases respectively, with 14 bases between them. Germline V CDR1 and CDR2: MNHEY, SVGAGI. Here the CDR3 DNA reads TGTGCCAGCAGTTACTCGGCCGACAGTGTCCATGGCTACACCTTC. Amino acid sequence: CASSYSADSVHGYTF.

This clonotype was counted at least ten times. CDR3 DNA: TGTGCCAGCAGTTCTGTGACAGGAGGCTACGAGCAGTACTTC. As protein: CASSSVTGGYEQYF. V usage is TRBV12-3 or TRBV12-4 and J usage is TRBJ2-7; D possibly corresponds to TRBD1 (6 bases). This CDR3 contains 14 residues. With 4 bases removed from V and 3 bases from J, the gap between germline ends came to 13 bases.

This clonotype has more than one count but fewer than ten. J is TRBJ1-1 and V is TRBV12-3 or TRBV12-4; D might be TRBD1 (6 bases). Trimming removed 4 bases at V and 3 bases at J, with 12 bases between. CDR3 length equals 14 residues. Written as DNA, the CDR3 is TGTGCCAGCAGTTCCAGGGGAATCGACACTGAAGCTTTCTTT. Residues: CASSSRGIDTEAFF.

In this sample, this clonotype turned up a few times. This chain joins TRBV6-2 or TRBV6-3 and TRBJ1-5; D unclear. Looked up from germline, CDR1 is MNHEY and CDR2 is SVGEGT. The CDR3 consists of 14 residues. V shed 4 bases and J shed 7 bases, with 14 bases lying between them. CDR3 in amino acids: CASSSDLTPQPQHF. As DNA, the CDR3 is TGTGCCAGCAGTTCTGATCTTACCCCACAGCCCCAGCATTTT.

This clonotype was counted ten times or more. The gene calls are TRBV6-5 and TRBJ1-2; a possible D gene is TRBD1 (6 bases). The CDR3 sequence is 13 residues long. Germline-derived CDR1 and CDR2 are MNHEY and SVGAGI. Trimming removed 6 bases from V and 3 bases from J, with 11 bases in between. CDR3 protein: CASRYRADYGYTF. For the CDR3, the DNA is TGTGCCAGCAGGTACAGGGCTGACTATGGCTACACCTTC.

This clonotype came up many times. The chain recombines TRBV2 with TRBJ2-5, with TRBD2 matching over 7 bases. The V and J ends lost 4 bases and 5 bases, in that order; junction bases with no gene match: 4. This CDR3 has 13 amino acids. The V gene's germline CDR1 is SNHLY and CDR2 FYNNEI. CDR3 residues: CASSVGLLETQYF. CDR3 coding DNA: TGTGCCAGCAGTGTGGGACTACTCGAGACCCAGTACTTC.

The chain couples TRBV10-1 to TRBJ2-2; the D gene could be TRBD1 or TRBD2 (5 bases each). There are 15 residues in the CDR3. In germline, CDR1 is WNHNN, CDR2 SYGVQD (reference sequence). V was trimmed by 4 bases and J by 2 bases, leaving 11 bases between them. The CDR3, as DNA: TGCGCCAGCAGTGTGAGGGGCTCCAACACCGGGGAGCTGTTTTTT. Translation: CASSVRGSNTGELFF.

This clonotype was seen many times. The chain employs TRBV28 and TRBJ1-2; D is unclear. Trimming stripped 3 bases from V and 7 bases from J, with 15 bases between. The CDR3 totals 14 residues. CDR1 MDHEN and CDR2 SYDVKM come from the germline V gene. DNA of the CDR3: TGTGCCAGCAGTTTGTTCTCCCCGGGGAGTGGCTACACCTTC. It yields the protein CASSLFSPGSGYTF.

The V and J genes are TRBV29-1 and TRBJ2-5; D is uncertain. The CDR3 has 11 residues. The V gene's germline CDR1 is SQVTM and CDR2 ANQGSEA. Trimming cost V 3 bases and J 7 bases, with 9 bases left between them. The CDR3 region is CSVEAGRTQYF. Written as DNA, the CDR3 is TGCAGCGTTGAGGCCGGCCGGACCCAGTACTTC.

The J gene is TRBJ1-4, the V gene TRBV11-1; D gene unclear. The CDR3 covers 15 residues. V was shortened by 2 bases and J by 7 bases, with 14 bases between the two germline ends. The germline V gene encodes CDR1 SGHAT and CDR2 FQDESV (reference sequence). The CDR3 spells CASSLSIGPTEKLFF. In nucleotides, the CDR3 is TGTGCCAGCAGCTTATCCATCGGACCGACTGAAAAACTGTTTTTT.

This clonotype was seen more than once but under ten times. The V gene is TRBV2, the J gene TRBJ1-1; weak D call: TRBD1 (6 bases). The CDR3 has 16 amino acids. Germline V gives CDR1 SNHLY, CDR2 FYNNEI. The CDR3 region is CVMIGGDTGRSGEAFF. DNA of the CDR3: TGTGTCATGATAGGAGGGGACACGGGGAGGTCCGGTGAAGCTTTCTTT.

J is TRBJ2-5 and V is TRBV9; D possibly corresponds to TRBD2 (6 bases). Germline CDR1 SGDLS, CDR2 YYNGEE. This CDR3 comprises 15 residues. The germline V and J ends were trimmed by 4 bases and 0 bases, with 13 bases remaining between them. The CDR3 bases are TGTGCCAGCAGCCTTGGAGGGAGCTACCAAGAGACCCAGTACTTC. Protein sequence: CASSLGGSYQETQYF.

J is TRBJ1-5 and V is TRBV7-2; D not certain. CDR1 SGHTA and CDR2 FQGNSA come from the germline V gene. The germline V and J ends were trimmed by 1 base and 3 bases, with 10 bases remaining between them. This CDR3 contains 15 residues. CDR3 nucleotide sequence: TGTGCCAGCAGCTTAGTCGCGACCTCCAATCAGCCCCAGCATTTT. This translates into CASSLVATSNQPQHF. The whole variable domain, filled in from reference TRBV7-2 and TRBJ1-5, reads GAGVSQSPSNKVTEKGKDVELRCDPISGHTALYWYRQSLGQGLEFLIYFQGNSAPDKSGLPSDRFSAERTGGSVSTLTIQRTQQEDSAVYLCASSLVATSNQPQHFGDGTRLSIL.

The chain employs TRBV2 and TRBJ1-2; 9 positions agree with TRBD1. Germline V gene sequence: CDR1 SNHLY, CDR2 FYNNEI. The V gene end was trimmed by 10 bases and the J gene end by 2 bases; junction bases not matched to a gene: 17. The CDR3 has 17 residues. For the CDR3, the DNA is TGTGCCACCACCCTCCTTTTCCCGGGACAGGGAAACTATGGCTACACCTTC. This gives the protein CATTLLFPGQGNYGYTF.

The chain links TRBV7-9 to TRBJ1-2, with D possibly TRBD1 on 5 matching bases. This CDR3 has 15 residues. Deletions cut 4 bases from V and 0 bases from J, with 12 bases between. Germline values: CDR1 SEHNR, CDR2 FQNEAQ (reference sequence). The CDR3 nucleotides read TGTGCCAGCAGCTCCTCAGGGTTATCTAACTATGGCTACACCTTC. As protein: CASSSSGLSNYGYTF.

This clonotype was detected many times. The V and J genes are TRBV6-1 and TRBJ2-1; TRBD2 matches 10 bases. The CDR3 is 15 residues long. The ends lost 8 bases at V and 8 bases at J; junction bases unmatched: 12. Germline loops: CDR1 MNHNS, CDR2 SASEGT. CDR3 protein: CASLTALAGQDEQFF. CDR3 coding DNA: TGTGCCAGCCTTACGGCACTAGCGGGGCAGGATGAGCAGTTCTTC.

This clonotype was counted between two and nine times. The CDR3 DNA sequence: TGTGCCAGTACCCCGTCAGGGAGAGGTCAGCCCCAGCATTTT. It specifies CASTPSGRGQPQHF. The V and J genes are TRBV19 and TRBJ1-5, with D possibly being TRBD1 (5 bases). CDR3 length equals 14 residues. Trimming removed 7 bases from V and 6 bases from J, with 16 bases in between. Per the germline V gene, CDR1 is LNHDA and CDR2 is SQIVND (reference sequence). The full variable domain, completed using reference TRBV19 and TRBJ1-5, is DGGITQSPKYLFRKEGQNVTLSCEQNLNHDAMYWYRQDPGQGLRLIYYSQIVNDFQKGDIAEGYSVSREKKESFPLTVTSAQKNPTAFYLCASTPSGRGQPQHFGDGTRLSIL.

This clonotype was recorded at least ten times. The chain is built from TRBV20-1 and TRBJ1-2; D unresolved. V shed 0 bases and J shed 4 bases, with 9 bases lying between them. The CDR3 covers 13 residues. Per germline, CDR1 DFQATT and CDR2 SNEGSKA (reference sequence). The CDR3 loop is CSARDLGPYGYTF. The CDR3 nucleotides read TGCAGTGCTAGAGATCTCGGGCCCTATGGCTACACCTTC.

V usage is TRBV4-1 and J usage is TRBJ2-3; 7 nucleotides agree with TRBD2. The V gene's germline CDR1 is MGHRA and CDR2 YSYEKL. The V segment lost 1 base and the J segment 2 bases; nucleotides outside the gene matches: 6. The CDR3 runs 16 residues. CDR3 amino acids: CASSQGAGLPTDTQYF. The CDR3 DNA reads TGCGCCAGCAGCCAAGGAGCGGGACTACCCACAGATACGCAGTATTTT.